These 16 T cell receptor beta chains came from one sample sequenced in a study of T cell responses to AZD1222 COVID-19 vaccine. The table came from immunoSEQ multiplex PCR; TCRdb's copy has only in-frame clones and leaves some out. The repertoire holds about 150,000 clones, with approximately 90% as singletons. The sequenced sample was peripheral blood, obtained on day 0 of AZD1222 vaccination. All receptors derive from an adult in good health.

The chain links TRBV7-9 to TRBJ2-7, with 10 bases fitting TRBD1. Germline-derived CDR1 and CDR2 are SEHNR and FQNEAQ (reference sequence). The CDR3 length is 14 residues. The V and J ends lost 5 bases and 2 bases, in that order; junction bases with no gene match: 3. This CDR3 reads CASSGQGGPYEQYF. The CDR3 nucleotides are TGTGCCAGCAGCGGACAGGGGGGCCCCTACGAGCAGTACTTC.

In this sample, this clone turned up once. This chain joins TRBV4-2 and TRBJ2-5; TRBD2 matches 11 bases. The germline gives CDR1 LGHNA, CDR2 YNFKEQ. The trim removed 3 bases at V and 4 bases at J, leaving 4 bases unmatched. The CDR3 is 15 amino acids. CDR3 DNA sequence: TGTGCCAGCAGCCAGGGACTAGCGGCCCCAGAGACCCAGTACTTC. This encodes CASSQGLAAPETQYF.

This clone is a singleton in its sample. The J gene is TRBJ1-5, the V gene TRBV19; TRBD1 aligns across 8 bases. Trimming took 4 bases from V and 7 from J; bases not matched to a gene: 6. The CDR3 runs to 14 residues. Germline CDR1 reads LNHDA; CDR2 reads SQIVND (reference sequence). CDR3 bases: TGTGCCAGTAGTACCCCAGGGGGCCGACAGCCCCAGCATTTT. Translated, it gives CASSTPGGRQPQHF.

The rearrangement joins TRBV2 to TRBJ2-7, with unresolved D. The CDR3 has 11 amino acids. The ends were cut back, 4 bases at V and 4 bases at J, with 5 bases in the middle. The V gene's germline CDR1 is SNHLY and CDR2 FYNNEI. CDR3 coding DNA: TGTGCCAGCAGTGCAAGGTACGAGCAGTACTTC. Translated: CASSARYEQYF. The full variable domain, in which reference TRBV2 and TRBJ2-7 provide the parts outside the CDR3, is EPEVTQTPSHQVTQMGQEVILRCVPISNHLYFYWYRQILGQKVEFLVSFYNNEISEKSEIFDDQFSVERPDGSNFTLKIRSTKLEDSAMYFCASSARYEQYFGPGTRLTVT.

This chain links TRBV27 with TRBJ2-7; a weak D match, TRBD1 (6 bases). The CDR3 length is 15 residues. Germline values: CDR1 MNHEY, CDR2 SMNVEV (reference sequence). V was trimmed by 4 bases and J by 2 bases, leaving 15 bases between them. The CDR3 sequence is CASSWTVNNPYEQYF. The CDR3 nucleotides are TGTGCCAGCAGTTGGACAGTAAACAACCCCTACGAGCAGTACTTC.

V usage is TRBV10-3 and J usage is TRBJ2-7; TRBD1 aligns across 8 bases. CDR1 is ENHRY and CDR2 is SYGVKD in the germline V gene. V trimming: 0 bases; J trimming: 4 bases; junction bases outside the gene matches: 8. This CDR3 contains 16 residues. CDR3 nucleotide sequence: TGTGCCATCAGTGAGTCGATGGGCAGGGGGCAGTACGAGCAGTACTTC. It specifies CAISESMGRGQYEQYF.

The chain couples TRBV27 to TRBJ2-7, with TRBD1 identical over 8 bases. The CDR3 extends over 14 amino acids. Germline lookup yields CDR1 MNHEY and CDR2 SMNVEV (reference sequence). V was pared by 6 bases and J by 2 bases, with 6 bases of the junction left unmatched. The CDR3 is CASSMTGDPYEQYF. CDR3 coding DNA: TGTGCCAGCAGCATGACAGGGGACCCCTACGAGCAGTACTTC.

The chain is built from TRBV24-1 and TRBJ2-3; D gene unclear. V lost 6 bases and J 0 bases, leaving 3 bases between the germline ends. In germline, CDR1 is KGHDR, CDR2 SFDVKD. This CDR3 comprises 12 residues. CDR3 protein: CATSRSTDTQYF. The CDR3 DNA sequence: TGTGCCACCAGTAGGAGCACAGATACGCAGTATTTT.

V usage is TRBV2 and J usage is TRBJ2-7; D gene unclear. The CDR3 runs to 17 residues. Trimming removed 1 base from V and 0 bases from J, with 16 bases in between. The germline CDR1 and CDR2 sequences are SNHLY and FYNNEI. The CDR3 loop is CASSEDSWSPHSYEQYF. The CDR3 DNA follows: TGTGCCAGCAGTGAAGATAGTTGGAGTCCTCACTCCTACGAGCAGTACTTC.

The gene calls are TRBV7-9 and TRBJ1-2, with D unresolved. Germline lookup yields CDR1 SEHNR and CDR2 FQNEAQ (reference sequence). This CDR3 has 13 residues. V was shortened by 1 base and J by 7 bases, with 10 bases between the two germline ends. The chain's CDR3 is CASSLVLAFGYTF. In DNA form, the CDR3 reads TGTGCCAGCAGCTTAGTCCTAGCGTTTGGCTACACCTTC.

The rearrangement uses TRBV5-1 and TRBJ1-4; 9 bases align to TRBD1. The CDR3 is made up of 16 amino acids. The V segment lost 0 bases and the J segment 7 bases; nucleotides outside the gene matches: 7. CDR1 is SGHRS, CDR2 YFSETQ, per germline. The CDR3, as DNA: TGCGCCAGCAGCTTGGAGAAGGGACAGGGACCTGAAAAACTGTTTTTT. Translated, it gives CASSLEKGQGPEKLFF.

The CDR3 region is CASSPAGGGQPQHF. CDR3 coding DNA: TGTGCCAGCAGTCCTGCGGGGGGCGGGCAGCCCCAGCATTTT. The chain couples TRBV28 to TRBJ1-5; TRBD1 might be the D (6 bases). This CDR3 spans 14 amino acids. Germline loops: CDR1 MDHEN, CDR2 SYDVKM. Deletions cut 5 bases from V and 7 bases from J, with 15 bases between.

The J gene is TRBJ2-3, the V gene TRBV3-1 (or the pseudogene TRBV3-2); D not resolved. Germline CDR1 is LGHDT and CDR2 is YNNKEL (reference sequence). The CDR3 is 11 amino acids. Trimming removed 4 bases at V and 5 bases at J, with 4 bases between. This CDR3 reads CASSRQDTQYF. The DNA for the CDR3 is TGTGCCAGCAGCCGCCAAGATACGCAGTATTTT.

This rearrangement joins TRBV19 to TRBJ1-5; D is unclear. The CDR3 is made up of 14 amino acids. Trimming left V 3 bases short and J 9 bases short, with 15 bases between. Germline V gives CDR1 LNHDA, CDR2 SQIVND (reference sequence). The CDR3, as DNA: TGTGCCAGTAGTATGGTTTCGGACCAAGGGCCCCAGCATTTT. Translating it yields CASSMVSDQGPQHF.

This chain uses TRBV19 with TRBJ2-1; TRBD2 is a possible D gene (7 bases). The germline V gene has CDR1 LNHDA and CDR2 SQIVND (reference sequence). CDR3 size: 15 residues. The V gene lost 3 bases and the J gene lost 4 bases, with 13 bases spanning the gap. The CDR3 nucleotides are TGTGCCAGTAGTATGGGGGGGGCGGTTTACAATGAGCAGTTCTTC. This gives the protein CASSMGGAVYNEQFF.

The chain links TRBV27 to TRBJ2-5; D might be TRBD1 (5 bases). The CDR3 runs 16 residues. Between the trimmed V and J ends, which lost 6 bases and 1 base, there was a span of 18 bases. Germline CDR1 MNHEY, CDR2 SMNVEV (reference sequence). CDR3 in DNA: TGTGCCAGCAGCCCGCGGTGGGGCATGGTCCAAGAGACCCAGTACTTC. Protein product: CASSPRWGMVQETQYF.